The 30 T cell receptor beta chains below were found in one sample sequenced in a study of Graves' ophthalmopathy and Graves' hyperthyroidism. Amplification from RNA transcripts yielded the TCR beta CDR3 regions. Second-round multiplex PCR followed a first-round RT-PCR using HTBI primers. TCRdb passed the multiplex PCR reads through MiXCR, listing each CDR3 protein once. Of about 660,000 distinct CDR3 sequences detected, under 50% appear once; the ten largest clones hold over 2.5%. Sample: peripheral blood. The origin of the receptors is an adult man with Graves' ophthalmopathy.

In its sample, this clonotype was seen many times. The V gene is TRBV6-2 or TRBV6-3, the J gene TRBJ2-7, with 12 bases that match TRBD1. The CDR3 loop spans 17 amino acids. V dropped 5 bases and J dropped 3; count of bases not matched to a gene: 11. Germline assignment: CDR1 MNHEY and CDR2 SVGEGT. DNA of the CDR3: TGTGCCAGCAGTCGTCCCTCCGGGACAGGGGGCATCTACGAGCAGTACTTC. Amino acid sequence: CASSRPSGTGGIYEQYF.

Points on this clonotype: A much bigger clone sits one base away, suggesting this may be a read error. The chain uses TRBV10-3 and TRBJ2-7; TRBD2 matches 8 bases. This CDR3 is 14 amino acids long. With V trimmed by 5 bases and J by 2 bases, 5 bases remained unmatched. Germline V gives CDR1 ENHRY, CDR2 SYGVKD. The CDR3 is CAISLAGPTYEQYF. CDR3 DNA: TGTGCCATCAGTCTAGCGGGTCCAACCTACGAGCAGTACTTC.

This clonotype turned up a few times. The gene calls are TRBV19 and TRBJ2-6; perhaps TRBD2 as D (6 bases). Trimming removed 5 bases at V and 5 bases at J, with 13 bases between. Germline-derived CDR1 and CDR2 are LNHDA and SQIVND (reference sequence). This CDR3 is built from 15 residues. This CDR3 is CASSGGWLRANVLTF. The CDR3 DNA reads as TGTGCCAGTAGTGGGGGGTGGTTAAGGGCCAACGTCCTGACTTTC.

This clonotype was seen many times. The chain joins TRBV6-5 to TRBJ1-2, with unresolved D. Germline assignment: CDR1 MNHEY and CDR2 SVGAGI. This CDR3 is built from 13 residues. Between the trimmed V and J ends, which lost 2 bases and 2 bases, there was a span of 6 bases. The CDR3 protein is CASSYIGNYGYTF. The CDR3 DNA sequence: TGTGCCAGCAGTTACATCGGAAACTATGGCTACACCTTC.

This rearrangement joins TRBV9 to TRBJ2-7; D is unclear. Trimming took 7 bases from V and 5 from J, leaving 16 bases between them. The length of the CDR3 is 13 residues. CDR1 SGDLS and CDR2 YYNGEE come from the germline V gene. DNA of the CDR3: TGTGCCAGCTCACCGAATAGGGAAAACGAGCAGTACTTC. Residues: CASSPNRENEQYF. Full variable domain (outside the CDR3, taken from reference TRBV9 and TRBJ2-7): DSGVTQTPKHLITATGQRVTLRCSPRSGDLSVYWYQQSLDQGLQFLIQYYNGEERAKGNILERFSAQQFPDLHSELNLSSLELGDSALYFCASSPNRENEQYFGPGTRLTVT.

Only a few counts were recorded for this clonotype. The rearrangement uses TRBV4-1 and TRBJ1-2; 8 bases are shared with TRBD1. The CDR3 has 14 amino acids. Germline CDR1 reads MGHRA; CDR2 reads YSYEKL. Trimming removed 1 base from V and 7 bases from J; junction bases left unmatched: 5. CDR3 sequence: CASSQVSRGLGYTF. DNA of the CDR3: TGCGCCAGCAGCCAAGTATCCAGGGGGCTTGGCTACACCTTC.

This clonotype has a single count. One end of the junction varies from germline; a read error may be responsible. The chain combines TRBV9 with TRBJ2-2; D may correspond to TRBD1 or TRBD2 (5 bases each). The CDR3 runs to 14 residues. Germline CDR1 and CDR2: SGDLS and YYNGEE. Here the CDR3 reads CASSLGPNTGELLF. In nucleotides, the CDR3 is TGTGCCAGCAGCCTGGGACCCAACACCGGGGAGCTGCTTTTT. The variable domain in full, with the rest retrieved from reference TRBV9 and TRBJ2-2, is DSGVTQTPKHLITATGQRVTLRCSPRSGDLSVYWYQQSLDQGLQFLIQYYNGEERAKGNILERFSAQQFPDLHSELNLSSLELGDSALYFCASSLGPNTGELLFGEGSRLTVL.

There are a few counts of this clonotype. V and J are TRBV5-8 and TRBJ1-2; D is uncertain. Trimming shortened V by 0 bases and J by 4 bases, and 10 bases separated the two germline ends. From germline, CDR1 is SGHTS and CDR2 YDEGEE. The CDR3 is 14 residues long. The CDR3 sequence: CASSLVQSSYGYTF. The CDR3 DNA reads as TGTGCCAGCAGCTTGGTACAGTCTAGCTATGGCTACACCTTC.

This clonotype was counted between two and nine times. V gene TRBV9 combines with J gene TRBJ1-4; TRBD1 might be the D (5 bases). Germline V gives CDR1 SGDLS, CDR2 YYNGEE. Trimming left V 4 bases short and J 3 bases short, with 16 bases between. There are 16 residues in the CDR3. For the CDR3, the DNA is TGTGCCAGCAGCACAGCAGGGAGGGAATCTAATGAAAAACTGTTTTTT. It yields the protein CASSTAGRESNEKLFF.

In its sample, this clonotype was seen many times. CDR3 sequence reads: CASSLAHSSYEQYF. Here the CDR3 DNA reads TGTGCCAGCAGCTTAGCCCATAGCTCCTACGAGCAGTACTTC. V is TRBV11-2 and J is TRBJ2-7; D call uncertain. The CDR3 consists of 14 residues. Trimming pared 1 base from V and 0 bases from J, leaving 7 bases between. Germline CDR1 is SGHAT and CDR2 is FQNNGV.

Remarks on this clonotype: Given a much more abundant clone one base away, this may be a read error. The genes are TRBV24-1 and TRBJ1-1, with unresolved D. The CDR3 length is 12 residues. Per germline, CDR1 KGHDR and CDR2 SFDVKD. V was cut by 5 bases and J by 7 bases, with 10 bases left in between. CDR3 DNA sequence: TGTGCCACCAGTGGTCCAGGCGGTGAAGCTTTCTTT. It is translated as CATSGPGGEAFF.

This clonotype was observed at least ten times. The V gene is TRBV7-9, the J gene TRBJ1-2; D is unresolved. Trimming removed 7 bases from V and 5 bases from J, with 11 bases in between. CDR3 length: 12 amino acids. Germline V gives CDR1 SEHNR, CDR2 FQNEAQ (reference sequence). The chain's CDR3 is CASTPGGYGYTF. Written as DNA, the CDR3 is TGTGCCAGCACCCCAGGAGGTTATGGCTACACCTTC.

CDR3 region: CASRSRTGGAQPQHF. The CDR3 region has the DNA TGTGCCAGCAGGAGTCGCACAGGCGGGGCACAGCCCCAGCATTTT. The chain is built from TRBV2 and TRBJ1-5; possible D gene TRBD1, 5 bases. CDR3 length: 15 residues. Germline-derived CDR1 and CDR2 are SNHLY and FYNNEI. With 6 bases removed from V and 7 bases from J, the gap between germline ends came to 19 bases.

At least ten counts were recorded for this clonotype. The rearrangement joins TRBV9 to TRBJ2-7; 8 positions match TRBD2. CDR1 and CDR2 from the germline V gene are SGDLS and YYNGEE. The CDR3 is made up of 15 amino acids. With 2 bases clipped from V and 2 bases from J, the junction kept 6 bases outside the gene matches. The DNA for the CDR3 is TGTGCCAGCAGCGTGGGTAGCGGGGTTCCCTACGAGCAGTACTTC. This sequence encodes CASSVGSGVPYEQYF. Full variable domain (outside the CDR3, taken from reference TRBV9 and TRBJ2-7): DSGVTQTPKHLITATGQRVTLRCSPRSGDLSVYWYQQSLDQGLQFLIQYYNGEERAKGNILERFSAQQFPDLHSELNLSSLELGDSALYFCASSVGSGVPYEQYFGPGTRLTVT.

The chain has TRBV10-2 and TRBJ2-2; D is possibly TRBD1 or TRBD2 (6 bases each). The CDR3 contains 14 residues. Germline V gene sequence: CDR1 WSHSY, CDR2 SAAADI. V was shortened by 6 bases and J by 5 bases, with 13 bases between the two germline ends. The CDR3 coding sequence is TGCGCCAGCAGGGCGGGACAACTGACCGGGGAGCTGTTTTTT. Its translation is CASRAGQLTGELFF.

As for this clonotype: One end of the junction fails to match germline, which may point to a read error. CDR3: CASRSTSGQSYSPPHF. CDR3 in DNA: TGTGCCAGCCGCTCGACCTCGGGACAGAGCTACTCACCCCCCCACTTT. J is TRBJ1-6 and V is TRBV5-5; TRBD1 aligns across 7 bases. Germline assignment: CDR1 SGHKS and CDR2 YYEKEE (reference sequence). This CDR3 region has 16 residues.

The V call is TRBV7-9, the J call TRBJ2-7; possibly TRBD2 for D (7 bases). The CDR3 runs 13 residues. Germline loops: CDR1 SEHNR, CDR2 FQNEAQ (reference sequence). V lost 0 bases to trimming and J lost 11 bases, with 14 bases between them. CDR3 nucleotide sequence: TGTGCCAGCAGCTTAGCGAGAGGGAGGGGGAAGTACTTC. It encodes CASSLARGRGKYF.

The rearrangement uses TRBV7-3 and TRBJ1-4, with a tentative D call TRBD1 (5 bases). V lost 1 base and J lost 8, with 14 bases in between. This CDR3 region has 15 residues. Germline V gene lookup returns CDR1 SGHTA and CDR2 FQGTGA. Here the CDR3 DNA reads TGTGCCAGCAGCTTAAGGCTAGGGGCTGGAGAAAAACTGTTTTTT. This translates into CASSLRLGAGEKLFF.

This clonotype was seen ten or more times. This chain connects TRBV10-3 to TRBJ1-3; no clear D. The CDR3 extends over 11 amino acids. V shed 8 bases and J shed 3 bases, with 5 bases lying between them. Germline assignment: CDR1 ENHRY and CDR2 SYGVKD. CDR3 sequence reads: CAILDGNTIYF. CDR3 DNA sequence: TGTGCCATCTTAGATGGAAACACCATATATTTT.

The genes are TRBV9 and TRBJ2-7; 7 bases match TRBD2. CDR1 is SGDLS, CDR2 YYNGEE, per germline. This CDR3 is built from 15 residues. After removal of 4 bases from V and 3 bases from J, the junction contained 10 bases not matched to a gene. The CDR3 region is CASSTRDGGFYEQYF. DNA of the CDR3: TGTGCCAGCAGCACCCGGGACGGGGGGTTCTACGAGCAGTACTTC.

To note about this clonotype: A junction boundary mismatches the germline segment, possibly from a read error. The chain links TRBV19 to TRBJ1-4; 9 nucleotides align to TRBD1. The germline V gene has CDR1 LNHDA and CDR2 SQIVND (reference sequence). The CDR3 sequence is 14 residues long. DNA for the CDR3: TGTGCCAGTAGTCCCCGACAGGGGGGTGAAGAACTGTTTTTT. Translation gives CASSPRQGGEELFF.

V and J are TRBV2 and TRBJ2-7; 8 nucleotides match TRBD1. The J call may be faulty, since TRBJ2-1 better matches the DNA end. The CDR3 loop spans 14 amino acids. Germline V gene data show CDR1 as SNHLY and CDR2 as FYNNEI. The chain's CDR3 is CASSVTGGYNEQFF. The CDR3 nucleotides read TGTGCCAGCAGTGTAACAGGGGGATACAATGAGCAGTTCTTC.

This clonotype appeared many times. The CDR3 is CASSLGGRTGYDSPLHF. In DNA, the CDR3 is TGTGCCAGCAGCTTAGGGGGAAGGACAGGGTATGATTCACCCCTCCACTTT. The rearrangement uses TRBV11-2 and TRBJ1-6; 8 nucleotides match TRBD1. Losses at the gene ends were 1 base for V and 8 bases for J; bases not matched to a gene: 10. CDR3 length: 17 amino acids. Germline V lookup: CDR1 SGHAT, CDR2 FQNNGV.

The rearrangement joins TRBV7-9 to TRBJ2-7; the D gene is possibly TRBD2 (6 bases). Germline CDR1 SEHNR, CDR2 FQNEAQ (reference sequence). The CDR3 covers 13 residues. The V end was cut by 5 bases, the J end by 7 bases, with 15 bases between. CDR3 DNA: TGTGCCAGCAGCCACTACCGGGACTCAGAGCAGTACTTC. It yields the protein CASSHYRDSEQYF.

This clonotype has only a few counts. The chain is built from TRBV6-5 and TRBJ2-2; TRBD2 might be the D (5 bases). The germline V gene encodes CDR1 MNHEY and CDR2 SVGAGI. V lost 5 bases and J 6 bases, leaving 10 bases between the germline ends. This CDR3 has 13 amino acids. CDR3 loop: CASSILGAGELFF. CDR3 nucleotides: TGTGCCAGCAGTATACTAGGCGCCGGGGAGCTGTTTTTT.

The CDR3 DNA reads TGTGCCTCAACCCCTAGCGGGAGAAACCACTACGAGCAGTACTTC. This encodes CASTPSGRNHYEQYF. V gene TRBV12-3 or TRBV12-4 combines with J gene TRBJ2-7, with TRBD2 matching over 10 bases. J lost 3 bases, V lost 11 bases, and 13 bases had no gene match. The CDR3 spans 15 residues.

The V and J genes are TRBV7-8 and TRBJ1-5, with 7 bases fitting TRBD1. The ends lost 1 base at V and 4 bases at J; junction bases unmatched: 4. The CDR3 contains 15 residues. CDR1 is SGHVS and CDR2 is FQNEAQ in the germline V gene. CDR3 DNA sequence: TGTGCCAGCAGCTTAGGGGGACAGAAAAATCAGCCCCAGCATTTT. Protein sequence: CASSLGGQKNQPQHF.

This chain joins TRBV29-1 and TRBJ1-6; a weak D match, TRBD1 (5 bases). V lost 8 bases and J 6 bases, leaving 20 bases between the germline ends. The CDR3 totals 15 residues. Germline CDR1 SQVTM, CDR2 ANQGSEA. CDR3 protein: CSSLSGVGLNSPLHF. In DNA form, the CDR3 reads TGCAGCAGTTTATCGGGCGTGGGGCTTAATTCACCCCTCCACTTT. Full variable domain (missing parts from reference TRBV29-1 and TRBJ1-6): SAVISQKPSRDICQRGTSLTIQCQVDSQVTMMFWYRQQPGQSLTLIATANQGSEATYESGFVIDKFPISRPNLTFSTLTVSNMSPEDSSIYLCSSLSGVGLNSPLHFGNGTRLTVT.

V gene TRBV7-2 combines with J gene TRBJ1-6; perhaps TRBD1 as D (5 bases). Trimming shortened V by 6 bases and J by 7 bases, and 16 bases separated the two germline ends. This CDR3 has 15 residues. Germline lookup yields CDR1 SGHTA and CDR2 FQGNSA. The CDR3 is CASSPGHSLNSPLHF. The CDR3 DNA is TGTGCCAGCAGTCCAGGACACTCCCTGAATTCACCCCTCCACTTT.

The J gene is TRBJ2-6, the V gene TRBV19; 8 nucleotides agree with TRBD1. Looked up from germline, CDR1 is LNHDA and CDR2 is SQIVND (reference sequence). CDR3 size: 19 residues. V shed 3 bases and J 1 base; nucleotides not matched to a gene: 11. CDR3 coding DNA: TGTGCCAGTAGTATCGAGGGCAGGGGGCGGATTTCTGGGGCCAACGTCCTGACTTTC. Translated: CASSIEGRGRISGANVLTF. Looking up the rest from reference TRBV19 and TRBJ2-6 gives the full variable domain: DGGITQSPKYLFRKEGQNVTLSCEQNLNHDAMYWYRQDPGQGLRLIYYSQIVNDFQKGDIAEGYSVSREKKESFPLTVTSAQKNPTAFYLCASSIEGRGRISGANVLTFGAGSRLTVL.